These T cell receptor beta chains were read from a single sample in a study of cytomegalovirus exposure and HLA in healthy donors. Some clones are missing from TCRdb's copy, which holds only in-frame ones; the method was immunoSEQ multiplex PCR. The profile shows around 100,000 clones, roughly 70% of them singletons. Sequences were obtained from PBMCs. The receptors shown here come from a man aged 30 to 45 in good health and CMV-seropositive. Both conserved end residues are part of each CDR3. Fields, in order: CDR3 length, D gene, clone size, V gene, J gene, CDR3 DNA, CDR3 protein. D genes are given only for firm matches. Clone sizes are given selectively: once, few, many, or a class where the clone is expanded.

len: 16
d_gene: TRBD1
abundance: .
v_gene: TRBV4-1
j_gene: TRBJ1-2
CDR3nt: TGCGCCAGCAGCCAAGGAAGACAGGGCGAGAACTATGGCTACACCTTC
CDR3aa: CASSQGRQGENYGYTF

len: 14
d_gene: .
abundance: .
v_gene: TRBV30
j_gene: TRBJ1-1
CDR3nt: TGTGCCTGGAGTTTCCAGGGCGGGGGCACTGAAGCTTTCTTT
CDR3aa: CAWSFQGGGTEAFF

len: 19
d_gene: TRBD1
abundance: .
v_gene: TRBV7-6
j_gene: TRBJ2-7
CDR3nt: TGTGCCAGCAGCCTTCCCCTCGGGACAGGGGGCTATTCAGGAACCGAGCAGTACTTC
CDR3aa: CASSLPLGTGGYSGTEQYF

len: 13
d_gene: .
abundance: .
v_gene: TRBV6-5
j_gene: TRBJ1-1
CDR3nt: TGTGCCAGCGGGTGGAGGGAGAACACTGAAGCTTTCTTT
CDR3aa: CASGWRENTEAFF

len: 15
d_gene: TRBD2
abundance: .
v_gene: TRBV7-2
j_gene: TRBJ2-2
CDR3nt: TGTGCCAGCAGCAGCACTAGCGGGATTCTCGGGGAGCTGTTTTTT
CDR3aa: CASSSTSGILGELFF

len: 13
d_gene: .
abundance: .
v_gene: TRBV30
j_gene: TRBJ1-1
CDR3nt: TGTGCCTGCCGGAATACAGGGTACACTGAAGCTTTCTTT
CDR3aa: CACRNTGYTEAFF

len: 15
d_gene: .
abundance: .
v_gene: TRBV5-1
j_gene: TRBJ1-2
CDR3nt: TGCGCCAGCAGCTTTGGGGAGTCCTCGGGCTATGGCTACACCTTC
CDR3aa: CASSFGESSGYGYTF

len: 14
d_gene: .
abundance: .
v_gene: TRBV11-3
j_gene: TRBJ2-2
CDR3nt: TGTGCCAGCAGCCACTTAGTTGGCACCGGGGAGCTGTTTTTT
CDR3aa: CASSHLVGTGELFF

len: 13
d_gene: .
abundance: .
v_gene: TRBV6-5
j_gene: TRBJ1-2
CDR3nt: TGTGCCAGCAGTCGGACTGGGAACTATGGCTACACCTTC
CDR3aa: CASSRTGNYGYTF

len: 13
d_gene: .
abundance: once
v_gene: TRBV5-6
j_gene: TRBJ2-5
CDR3nt: TGTGCCAGCAGCCGGACAGCCCAAGAGACCCAGTACTTC
CDR3aa: CASSRTAQETQYF

len: 15
d_gene: TRBD1
abundance: .
v_gene: TRBV6-5
j_gene: TRBJ1-2
CDR3nt: TGTGCCAGCAGTTGGGGACAGGGAAGTGTCTATGGCTACACCTTC
CDR3aa: CASSWGQGSVYGYTF

len: 18
d_gene: TRBD2
abundance: .
v_gene: TRBV11-2
j_gene: TRBJ2-3
CDR3nt: TGTGCCAGCAGCCCACTAGCGGGGTCTACGTTAAGCACAGATACGCAGTATTTT
CDR3aa: CASSPLAGSTLSTDTQYF

len: 13
d_gene: .
abundance: few
v_gene: TRBV29-1
j_gene: TRBJ2-3
CDR3nt: TGCAGCGTGACAGTTTCTAGCACAGATACGCAGTATTTT
CDR3aa: CSVTVSSTDTQYF

len: 13
d_gene: TRBD1
abundance: .
v_gene: TRBV7-7
j_gene: TRBJ1-2
CDR3nt: TGTGCTAGCAGCTTAGACAGGGGCAGGGGCTACACCTTC
CDR3aa: CASSLDRGRGYTF

len: 14
d_gene: TRBD1
abundance: .
v_gene: TRBV9
j_gene: TRBJ1-2
CDR3nt: TGTGCCAGCAGCGGGACGACAGGGAACTATGGCTACACCTTC
CDR3aa: CASSGTTGNYGYTF

len: 17
d_gene: TRBD2
abundance: .
v_gene: TRBV5-6
j_gene: TRBJ2-2
CDR3nt: TGTGCCAGCACCCTGTTGGGCGATAGCGGGGGCCCCGGGGAGCTGTTTTTT
CDR3aa: CASTLLGDSGGPGELFF

len: 18
d_gene: TRBD1
abundance: .
v_gene: TRBV19
j_gene: TRBJ1-3
CDR3nt: TGTGCCAGTAGTCCTCGCCGGGGCCAGGGGGCGGGAGGAAACACCATATATTTT
CDR3aa: CASSPRRGQGAGGNTIYF

len: 14
d_gene: .
abundance: few
v_gene: TRBV9
j_gene: TRBJ1-1
CDR3nt: TGTGCCAGCAGCCCCGGGTTCAGGGACACTGAAGCTTTCTTT
CDR3aa: CASSPGFRDTEAFF

len: 14
d_gene: .
abundance: .
v_gene: TRBV6-1
j_gene: TRBJ1-1
CDR3nt: TGTGCCAGCAGTGTGATCGTTCCTGAGACTGAAGCTTTCTTT
CDR3aa: CASSVIVPETEAFF

len: 17
d_gene: .
abundance: .
v_gene: TRBV10-1
j_gene: TRBJ2-3
CDR3nt: TGCGCCAGCAGTGAACGATTGGGGGCGAAGGGCACAGATACGCAGTATTTT
CDR3aa: CASSERLGAKGTDTQYF

len: 14
d_gene: .
abundance: .
v_gene: TRBV6-1
j_gene: TRBJ2-7
CDR3nt: TGTGCCAGCAGTGAAAATCACAGGGGAGGCGAGCAGTACTTC
CDR3aa: CASSENHRGGEQYF

len: 13
d_gene: .
abundance: .
v_gene: TRBV7-3
j_gene: TRBJ2-1
CDR3nt: TGTGCCAGCAGCGACCCTCCCGACAGTGAGCAGTTCTTC
CDR3aa: CASSDPPDSEQFF

len: 13
d_gene: TRBD1
abundance: .
v_gene: TRBV5-6
j_gene: TRBJ2-7
CDR3nt: TGTGCCAGTTCCCGGGACAGGGGCTACGAGCAGTACTTC
CDR3aa: CASSRDRGYEQYF